This is a list of T cell receptor beta chains from one sample in a study of Ad26.COV2.S vaccination and SARS-CoV-2 variants. Profiled with immunoSEQ multiplex PCR; TCRdb holds only in-frame clones, not every one. The sample contains about 480,000 clones, around 88% of which appear only once. The sample consisted of peripheral blood, taken in a trial of Ad26.COV2.S vaccine versus placebo. These receptors were taken from a person aged 18-60 years who received the Ad26.COV2.S COVID-19 vaccine or a placebo. The CDR3 runs from the conserved cysteine through the conserved F or W. D genes are given only for firm matches. Clone size appears in some rows only: once, few, many, or a class for an expanded clone.

cdr3_nt | cdr3_aa | v_call | clone_size | j_call | d_call
TGTGCCAGCAGCCGGGGCCCCACAGATACGCAGTATTTT | CASSRGPTDTQYF | TRBV3-1/TRBV3-2 | . | TRBJ2-3 | .
TGTGCCACCAGCAGCGGGGGCAGGGCCCGTATTCAGTACTTC | CATSSGGRARIQYF | TRBV15 | . | TRBJ2-4 | .
TGTGCCAGCAGTAATCGGGACAATCACAATGAGCAGTTCTTC | CASSNRDNHNEQFF | TRBV7-2 | once | TRBJ2-1 | .
TGTGCCAGCAGCCTTAGAGCGGGAGTGAATGAGCAGTTCTTC | CASSLRAGVNEQFF | TRBV3-1/TRBV3-2 | . | TRBJ2-1 | TRBD2
TGTGCCAGCAGCCGGGACAGGGGGCGGTTGGGGGCCAACGTCCTGACTTTC | CASSRDRGRLGANVLTF | TRBV7-2 | . | TRBJ2-6 | TRBD1
TGTGCCAGCAGGTATGGGACACGGGAGCAGTTCTTC | CASRYGTREQFF | TRBV28 | . | TRBJ2-1 | .
TGTGCCATCAGTGGCAAGAGCAGCTACGAGCAGTACTTC | CAISGKSSYEQYF | TRBV10-3 | . | TRBJ2-7 | .
TGCAGTGCTAGTAAGGGGGCCGGCGAGACCCAGTACTTC | CSASKGAGETQYF | TRBV20-1 | . | TRBJ2-5 | TRBD1
TGTGCCAGCAGCCTCAGGGCGGAGCATGAGCAGTTCTTC | CASSLRAEHEQFF | TRBV3-1/TRBV3-2 | . | TRBJ2-1 | .
TGCGCCAGCAGCCAACTAGATAATTCACCCCTCCACTTT | CASSQLDNSPLHF | TRBV4-3 | . | TRBJ1-6 | .
TGCGCCAGCAGCCAGCTCCTCAAAGAGACCCAGTACTTC | CASSQLLKETQYF | TRBV4-3 | . | TRBJ2-5 | .
TGTGCCAGCAGCCTAGGGACAGGGGGCAATGAGCAGTTCTTC | CASSLGTGGNEQFF | TRBV5-8 | once | TRBJ2-1 | TRBD1
TGTGCCAGCAGCTCTTGGATCGAGGGATATGGCTACACCTTC | CASSSWIEGYGYTF | TRBV5-6 | . | TRBJ1-2 | .
TGTGCCACCAGTTCTTTTCCAGTCCAAGCGCCTCCGCCCCAGCATTTT | CATSSFPVQAPPPQHF | TRBV24-1 | . | TRBJ1-5 | .
TGTGCCAGCAGCTATGCCCGACAGGGGGGTAGGCAGTTCTTC | CASSYARQGGRQFF | TRBV11-2 | few | TRBJ2-1 | TRBD1
TGTGCCAGCAGTGACGTTTATGGCTACACCTTC | CASSDVYGYTF | TRBV6-2/TRBV6-3 | once | TRBJ1-2 | .
TGCAGCGTTGAAGTGGCAGATACGCAGTATTTT | CSVEVADTQYF | TRBV29-1 | once | TRBJ2-3 | .
TGTGCTAGTGGTTTCAGGGCGGGGGGGCGAGGCACTGAAGCTTTCTTT | CASGFRAGGRGTEAFF | TRBV12-5 | . | TRBJ1-1 | .
TGTGCCAGCAGCAAAGGCACTAGAGGGGTCTCCTACAATGAGCAGTTCTTC | CASSKGTRGVSYNEQFF | TRBV21-1 | . | TRBJ2-1 | .
TGTGCCAGCAGCTTAGCGTGGCCCTCCGGGGGGGGCTACACCTTC | CASSLAWPSGGGYTF | TRBV7-8 | once | TRBJ1-2 | .
TGTGCCATCAGGGGGCCGGGCAACGAGCAGTACTTC | CAIRGPGNEQYF | TRBV10-3 | . | TRBJ2-7 | .
TGTGCCAGCAGTTGGACAGGAATCTATGGCTACACCTTC | CASSWTGIYGYTF | TRBV28 | . | TRBJ1-2 | TRBD1
TGTGCCAGCAGTTTCCAGGGGGAAAATTCACCCCTCCACTTT | CASSFQGENSPLHF | TRBV27 | . | TRBJ1-6 | TRBD1
TGTGCCAGCAGTTACTCGGGGACAGGGGTATACAATGAGCAGTTCTTC | CASSYSGTGVYNEQFF | TRBV6-6 | once | TRBJ2-1 | TRBD1
TGTGCCAGCAGCCAAGGGCTACAGGGGGCAATGAGGGCGCAGTACTTC | CASSQGLQGAMRAQYF | TRBV3-1/TRBV3-2 | . | TRBJ2-7 | TRBD1
TGTGCCAGCAGTTACCCGCCGACAGGGACCACCGGGGAGCTGTTTTTT | CASSYPPTGTTGELFF | TRBV6-5 | . | TRBJ2-2 | TRBD1
TGTGCCTCCTCGGGGGACTACGAGCAGTACTTC | CASSGDYEQYF | TRBV19 | . | TRBJ2-7 | .
TGTGCCAGCAGCGTAGGACTAGCGGGAGGGCCTTTCCGATTCGAGCAGTACTTC | CASSVGLAGGPFRFEQYF | TRBV9 | . | TRBJ2-7 | TRBD2
TGTGCCATCAGGGGGGCGGGAACGCACATTCAGTACTTC | CAIRGAGTHIQYF | TRBV10-3 | . | TRBJ2-4 | .
TGTGCCAGCAGTTTCGGCAATGAGCAGTTCTTC | CASSFGNEQFF | TRBV12-3/TRBV12-4 | . | TRBJ2-1 | .
TGTGCCAGCAGCACCCCCGATCCCTATGGCTACACCTTC | CASSTPDPYGYTF | TRBV28 | . | TRBJ1-2 | .
TGTGCCAGCAGCCCGGGGGCTAGCGGGGGCGAGCTGTTTTTT | CASSPGASGGELFF | TRBV3-1/TRBV3-2 | once | TRBJ2-2 | TRBD2
TGTGCCAGCAGGGACAGGGGGCAAGAGACCCAGTACTTC | CASRDRGQETQYF | TRBV19 | . | TRBJ2-5 | TRBD1
TGTGCCAGCAGCCAAGATTGGGGACAGGGGAATTTCTACGAGCAGTACTTC | CASSQDWGQGNFYEQYF | TRBV14 | . | TRBJ2-7 | TRBD1
TGTGCCAGCTACTCTAGCGGGAGTCGGAGTGAGCAGTTCTTC | CASYSSGSRSEQFF | TRBV27 | . | TRBJ2-1 | TRBD2
TGTGCCACCAGTGTTTCAGATACGCAGTATTTT | CATSVSDTQYF | TRBV24-1 | . | TRBJ2-3 | .
TGTGCCAGCAGTCCGACGACTAGCGGCACAGATACGCAGTATTTT | CASSPTTSGTDTQYF | TRBV28 | . | TRBJ2-3 | TRBD2
TGTGCCAGCAGTTACTTGGACAGGAACACTGAAGCTTTCTTT | CASSYLDRNTEAFF | TRBV6-5 | . | TRBJ1-1 | .
TGTGCCAGCAGCCAGACTAGCGGGGGGGTCACAGATACGCAGTATTTT | CASSQTSGGVTDTQYF | TRBV28 | . | TRBJ2-3 | TRBD2
TGTGCCAGCCGCTCGGGTGGAAACACCATATATTTT | CASRSGGNTIYF | TRBV2 | . | TRBJ1-3 | .
TGTGCCAGCTCCACACCGGCTAGCACTGAAGCTTTCTTT | CASSTPASTEAFF | TRBV28 | . | TRBJ1-1 | .
TGTGCCAGTAGGGACAGGGGTTCCTACGAGCAGTACTTC | CASRDRGSYEQYF | TRBV19 | . | TRBJ2-7 | TRBD1
TGTGCCAGCAGGAGCAACAGGGTAGGGCGTTCACCCCTCCACTTT | CASRSNRVGRSPLHF | TRBV6-5 | . | TRBJ1-6 | .
TGTGCCAGCAGCCAAGCAGGGAACGCCTACGAGCAGTACTTC | CASSQAGNAYEQYF | TRBV4-2 | . | TRBJ2-7 | .
TGTGCCAGCAGTTACGCTGCGGGAGGGGCCGGGGAGCTGTTTTTT | CASSYAAGGAGELFF | TRBV6-5 | once | TRBJ2-2 | TRBD2
TGCGCCAGCAGCCTTTCGTCAATTCGGGAGACCCAGTACTTC | CASSLSSIRETQYF | TRBV5-1 | . | TRBJ2-5 | .
TGTGCCAGCAGCTTAGCGCATACTAGCGGGAGGGTTGGAAGAGAGACCCAGTACTTC | CASSLAHTSGRVGRETQYF | TRBV7-9 | . | TRBJ2-5 | TRBD2
TGTGCCAGCAGACTCTCCGGGGATGAGCAGTTCTTC | CASRLSGDEQFF | TRBV7-9 | . | TRBJ2-1 | .
TGTGCCAGCAGTGGGCGACAGGGCGCATGGACCCAGTACTTC | CASSGRQGAWTQYF | TRBV2 | . | TRBJ2-5 | TRBD1
TGTGCCAGCAGTCTTTTCATGGGGCTGTTTTTT | CASSLFMGLFF | TRBV12-3/TRBV12-4 | . | TRBJ2-2 | .
TGTGCCAGTCTCTATGACGGGAGCTCCTACGAGCAGTACTTC | CASLYDGSSYEQYF | TRBV6-6 | few | TRBJ2-7 | .
TGTGCCAGCAGCCAAAGGGGCATAGATACGCAGTATTTT | CASSQRGIDTQYF | TRBV3-1/TRBV3-2 | . | TRBJ2-3 | .
TGTGCCAGCAGCTTAGGGACTAGCGGGTCTTACAATGAGCAGTTCTTC | CASSLGTSGSYNEQFF | TRBV7-9 | . | TRBJ2-1 | TRBD2
TGTGCCATCAGTGAGCCGGACTTCCTAGCGCCGAACACCGGGGAGCTGTTTTTT | CAISEPDFLAPNTGELFF | TRBV10-3 | . | TRBJ2-2 | .
TGCAGCGTTCGTCAGGGATTTGGCACTGAAGCTTTCTTT | CSVRQGFGTEAFF | TRBV29-1 | . | TRBJ1-1 | .
TGTGCCAGCAGCCAAGATGGTAACCCGAGCAGGTCAGCAAACACCATATATTTT | CASSQDGNPSRSANTIYF | TRBV4-2 | . | TRBJ1-3 | .
TGTGCCAGCAGCCCAGCTGTAGGGATGAACACTGAAGCTTTCTTT | CASSPAVGMNTEAFF | TRBV7-9 | . | TRBJ1-1 | .
TGTGCCTGGAGTGCCGGGAACACCGGGGAGCTGTTTTTT | CAWSAGNTGELFF | TRBV30 | . | TRBJ2-2 | .
TGTGCCATCAACCAGCTCCCTAGCGTTAGCACAGATACGCAGTATTTT | CAINQLPSVSTDTQYF | TRBV10-3 | . | TRBJ2-3 | .
TGTGCCAGCAGGCCGGGACAGGGGTCATTTTTCGAGCAGTACTTC | CASRPGQGSFFEQYF | TRBV27 | . | TRBJ2-7 | TRBD1